The 30 T cell receptor beta chains reported below all come from one sample, sequenced in a study of cytomegalovirus exposure and HLA in healthy donors. PCR amplification relied on 60 Vbeta primers (plus 13 Jbeta primers). Measured with immunoSEQ multiplex PCR; TCRdb has only the in-frame clones, and not every one. The table lists 150,000 to 180,000 clones, roughly four fifths of them singletons, with approximately 1.4% in the top ten. The material sequenced was PBMCs. The receptors shown here come from a man aged 18-30 years in good health and CMV-seronegative.

This clone appeared a few times. The CDR3 loop reads CASVTGWNEQYF. The CDR3 nucleotides read TGTGCCAGCGTTACAGGGTGGAACGAGCAGTACTTC. This chain uses TRBV28 with TRBJ2-7; tentative D call: TRBD1 (6 bases). The CDR3 length is 12 residues. Germline V CDR1 and CDR2: MDHEN, SYDVKM. The V end lost 8 bases, the J end lost 5 bases, and 13 bases lay between the germline ends.

By sample share, this clone is medium-sized. The V gene is TRBV28, the J gene TRBJ1-1; the match to TRBD1 covers 9 bases. Germline CDR1 and CDR2: MDHEN and SYDVKM. This CDR3 is 15 amino acids long. The trim removed 4 bases at V and 3 bases at J, leaving 6 bases unmatched. The CDR3 DNA is TGTGCCAGCAGTTCGCCGACAGGGGGGGACACTGAAGCTTTCTTT. This gives the protein CASSSPTGGDTEAFF.

The rearrangement links TRBV6-1 to TRBJ2-7; D gene ambiguous. The germline V and J ends were trimmed by 6 bases and 5 bases, with 8 bases remaining between them. The CDR3 runs 11 residues. Germline CDR1 MNHNS, CDR2 SASEGT. The CDR3 is CASRSSHEQYF. CDR3 in DNA: TGTGCCAGCAGGAGTTCCCACGAGCAGTACTTC.

This clone appeared a single time. The chain is built from TRBV4-1 and TRBJ1-1; TRBD1 might be the D (6 bases). There are 18 residues in the CDR3. Germline lookup yields CDR1 MGHRA and CDR2 YSYEKL. Trimming cost V 3 bases and J 2 bases, with 22 bases left between them. The CDR3 region is CASSHLERGARGNTEAFF. The CDR3 bases are TGCGCCAGCAGCCACCTTGAACGGGGGGCGAGAGGAAACACTGAAGCTTTCTTT.

The rearrangement uses TRBV5-4 and TRBJ2-7, with TRBD2 as a possible D gene (5 bases). Trimming shortened V by 1 base and J by 3 bases, and 17 bases separated the two germline ends. This CDR3 spans 16 amino acids. CDR1 is SGHNT and CDR2 is YYREEE in the germline V gene (reference sequence). For the CDR3, the DNA is TGTGCCAGCAGCTTGTTTCAGGACTGGAACTACTACGAGCAGTACTTC. Translating it yields CASSLFQDWNYYEQYF.

This clone turned up a few times. The J gene is TRBJ1-2, the V gene TRBV27; 9 bases fit TRBD1. V shed 3 bases, J shed 6 bases, and the junction held 2 bases outside the gene matches. The CDR3 extends over 13 amino acids. CDR1 is MNHEY and CDR2 is SMNVEV in the germline V gene (reference sequence). This chain's CDR3 is CASSFNRGHGYTF. The CDR3 DNA sequence: TGTGCCAGCAGTTTTAACAGGGGGCATGGCTACACCTTC.

The DNA for the CDR3 is TGCGCCAGCAGGTCCGGGGTTGGCACAGATACGCAGTATTTT. This encodes CASRSGVGTDTQYF. The genes are TRBV5-1 and TRBJ2-3; D may be TRBD2 (5 bases). V lost 5 bases and J 1 base, leaving 11 bases between the germline ends. Germline V gene sequence: CDR1 SGHRS, CDR2 YFSETQ. The CDR3 contains 14 residues.

This clone was counted once. The J gene is TRBJ2-2, the V gene TRBV9; tentative D call: TRBD2 (7 bases). The germline gives CDR1 SGDLS, CDR2 YYNGEE. CDR3 length equals 15 residues. With 0 bases removed from V and 5 bases from J, the gap between germline ends came to 11 bases. CDR3 protein: CASSVAAGATGELFF. The DNA of the CDR3 is TGTGCCAGCAGCGTAGCGGCGGGGGCAACCGGGGAGCTGTTTTTT.

CDR3 sequence: CAIGQATSPPNEQFF. In DNA, the CDR3 is TGTGCCATCGGCCAGGCGACTAGTCCCCCCAATGAGCAGTTCTTC. The chain is built from TRBV10-3 and TRBJ2-1; tentative D call: TRBD2 (6 bases). Germline CDR1 reads ENHRY; CDR2 reads SYGVKD. The CDR3 totals 15 residues. Trimming cost V 8 bases and J 6 bases, with 20 bases left between them.

This clone appeared a few times. This sequence joins TRBV9 and TRBJ2-1; 12 positions agree with TRBD2. After removal of 3 bases from V and 9 bases from J, the junction contained 10 bases not matched to a gene. The CDR3 is made up of 16 amino acids. Germline V gene lookup returns CDR1 SGDLS and CDR2 YYNGEE. CDR3 in amino acids: CASSAATSGRFFEQFF. As DNA, the CDR3 is TGTGCCAGCAGCGCCGCGACTAGCGGGAGATTTTTTGAGCAGTTCTTC. The full variable domain, completed using reference TRBV9 and TRBJ2-1, is DSGVTQTPKHLITATGQRVTLRCSPRSGDLSVYWYQQSLDQGLQFLIQYYNGEERAKGNILERFSAQQFPDLHSELNLSSLELGDSALYFCASSAATSGRFFEQFFGPGTRLTVL.

The chain is built from TRBV5-4 and TRBJ1-2; 8 nucleotides align to TRBD1. This CDR3 has 15 residues. V trimming: 4 bases; J trimming: 8 bases; junction bases outside the gene matches: 13. Germline V gene lookup returns CDR1 SGHNT and CDR2 YYREEE (reference sequence). DNA for the CDR3: TGTGCCAGCAGCGGCTACAGGGGGAGGTCCGAGGGCTACACCTTC. As protein: CASSGYRGRSEGYTF.

The chain couples TRBV5-1 to TRBJ2-7, with a possible D match to TRBD2 (5 bases). V was clipped by 5 bases and J by 0 bases, with 9 bases between them. The CDR3 contains 13 residues. Germline-derived CDR1 and CDR2 are SGHRS and YFSETQ. For the CDR3, the DNA is TGCGCCAGCAGGGAGGCCTTCTCCTACGAGCAGTACTTC. Encoded protein: CASREAFSYEQYF. The whole variable domain, remainder taken from reference TRBV5-1 and TRBJ2-7, is KAGVTQTPRYLIKTRGQQVTLSCSPISGHRSVSWYQQTPGQGLQFLFEYFSETQRNKGNFPGRFSGRQFSNSRSEMNVSTLELGDSALYLCASREAFSYEQYFGPGTRLTVT.

J is TRBJ1-5 and V is TRBV19, with D hard to call. CDR3 length: 14 residues. Germline V lookup: CDR1 LNHDA, CDR2 SQIVND (reference sequence). V was clipped by 6 bases and J by 0 bases, with 9 bases between them. This CDR3 reads CASRPRDSNQPQHF. The CDR3 nucleotides read TGTGCCAGTAGGCCACGGGATAGCAATCAGCCCCAGCATTTT. The full variable domain, in which reference TRBV19 and TRBJ1-5 provide the parts outside the CDR3, is DGGITQSPKYLFRKEGQNVTLSCEQNLNHDAMYWYRQDPGQGLRLIYYSQIVNDFQKGDIAEGYSVSREKKESFPLTVTSAQKNPTAFYLCASRPRDSNQPQHFGDGTRLSIL.

V and J are TRBV7-2 and TRBJ1-2; possible D gene TRBD1, 5 bases. Trimming removed 4 bases at V and 7 bases at J, with 7 bases between. Germline V gene sequence: CDR1 SGHTA, CDR2 FQGNSA. The CDR3 length is 11 residues. In DNA form, the CDR3 reads TGTGCCAGCAGCTATAGGGGTGGCTACACCTTC. Translation: CASSYRGGYTF.

The genes are TRBV7-2 and TRBJ2-5; a possible D gene is TRBD2 (6 bases). The CDR3 spans 13 residues. In germline, CDR1 is SGHTA, CDR2 FQGNSA. The V gene lost 5 bases and the J gene lost 4 bases, with 11 bases spanning the gap. Here the CDR3 DNA reads TGTGCCAGCAGCCGCGGGGAGCGAGAGACCCAGTACTTC. This encodes CASSRGERETQYF.

J is TRBJ2-1 and V is TRBV29-1, with D perhaps TRBD2 (6 bases). In germline, CDR1 is SQVTM, CDR2 ANQGSEA. The CDR3 has 16 residues. Trimming removed 4 bases from V and 6 bases from J, with 22 bases in between. The chain's CDR3 is CSVGWVGGLQLNEQFF. CDR3 coding DNA: TGCAGCGTTGGATGGGTCGGGGGACTCCAGCTCAATGAGCAGTTCTTC.

Notes on this clone: Its ends do not fully match the called genes, so a read error is possible. This sequence joins TRBV7-9 and TRBJ2-7; TRBD1 matches 7 bases. This CDR3 is 15 amino acids long. Germline V gene lookup returns CDR1 SEHNR and CDR2 FQNEAQ (reference sequence). This chain's CDR3 is CSSSPRTGGPYEQYF. In nucleotides, the CDR3 is TGTTCCAGCAGCCCGAGGACAGGAGGCCCCTACGAGCAGTACTTC.

The J gene is TRBJ2-7, the V gene TRBV9, with D possibly matching TRBD1 (6 bases). There are 15 residues in the CDR3. Germline-derived CDR1 and CDR2 are SGDLS and YYNGEE. The ends were cut back, 0 bases at V and 2 bases at J, with 12 bases in the middle. This chain's CDR3 is CASSVGTVPPYEQYF. Here the CDR3 DNA reads TGTGCCAGCAGCGTAGGGACAGTACCTCCCTACGAGCAGTACTTC.

The rearrangement links TRBV25-1 to TRBJ1-1; TRBD1 aligns across 8 bases. With V trimmed by 3 bases and J by 4 bases, 10 bases remained unmatched. In germline, CDR1 is MGHDK, CDR2 SYGVNS. The CDR3 is made up of 16 amino acids. Here the CDR3 reads CASSDSTGVGTTEAFF. The CDR3 nucleotides are TGTGCCAGCAGTGACTCGACAGGGGTTGGTACCACTGAAGCTTTCTTT.

The count of this clone is one. The V and J genes are TRBV5-4 and TRBJ2-7, with 8 bases lining up with TRBD2. V lost 0 bases, J lost 6 bases, and 5 bases stayed unmatched. This CDR3 is built from 14 residues. Germline V gene lookup returns CDR1 SGHNT and CDR2 YYREEE (reference sequence). The CDR3 spells CASSLAGRGLEQYF. The CDR3 region has the DNA TGTGCCAGCAGCTTGGCCGGGAGGGGCCTCGAGCAGTACTTC.

This chain links TRBV28 with TRBJ2-4; tentatively, D is TRBD1 (5 bases). The CDR3 extends over 12 amino acids. Germline V gene lookup returns CDR1 MDHEN and CDR2 SYDVKM. Trimming cost V 5 bases and J 15 bases, with 17 bases left between them. The CDR3 loop is CASSTPWTSGYF. DNA of the CDR3: TGTGCCAGCAGTACTCCTTGGACAAGTGGGTACTTC.

This clone has only a few counts. The chain has TRBV6-6 and TRBJ1-5; TRBD1 is a possible D gene (5 bases). The length of the CDR3 is 14 residues. Trimming pared 5 bases from V and 2 bases from J, leaving 10 bases between. Germline V CDR1 and CDR2: MNHNY, SVGAGI (reference sequence). The DNA of the CDR3 is TGTGCCAGCAGTACCAGGGAAGGCAATCAGCCCCAGCATTTT. Encoded protein: CASSTREGNQPQHF.

The CDR3 sequence: CASSLLGGENTEAFF. The CDR3 DNA sequence: TGTGCCAGCAGCTTGTTGGGAGGGGAGAACACTGAAGCTTTCTTT. The rearrangement joins TRBV7-6 to TRBJ1-1; the D gene is possibly TRBD1 (5 bases). The CDR3 has 15 residues. Per the germline V gene, CDR1 is SGHVS and CDR2 is FNYEAQ. The V and J ends lost 3 bases and 1 base respectively, with 12 bases between them.

The rearrangement uses TRBV5-4 and TRBJ2-3; 12 positions match TRBD2. Trimming took 1 base from V and 3 from J; bases not matched to a gene: 3. Germline V gene data show CDR1 as SGHNT and CDR2 as YYREEE (reference sequence). This CDR3 has 16 amino acids. CDR3 coding DNA: TGTGCCAGCAGCTTGAGAGGGACTAGCGGGACAGATACGCAGTATTTT. This codes for CASSLRGTSGTDTQYF.

The V call is TRBV7-2, the J call TRBJ1-2, with 8 bases identical to TRBD1. V shed 4 bases, J shed 8 bases, and the junction held 15 bases outside the gene matches. Germline V gives CDR1 SGHTA, CDR2 FQGNSA. This CDR3 spans 16 amino acids. CDR3 protein: CASSSSGQGSIRGYTF. CDR3 in DNA: TGTGCCAGCAGCTCCTCCGGACAGGGAAGTATTAGGGGCTACACCTTC.

The chain recombines TRBV11-2 with TRBJ2-7; TRBD2 agrees at 9 bases. CDR1 is SGHAT, CDR2 FQNNGV, per germline. V lost 1 base and J lost 4; bases outside the gene matches: 8. The CDR3 covers 16 residues. The CDR3 nucleotides are TGTGCCAGCAGCTTAGTGAGAACAGCGGGAGGTTACGAGCAGTACTTC. It encodes CASSLVRTAGGYEQYF.

J is TRBJ2-7 and V is TRBV4-1; no clear D gene. Germline CDR1 reads MGHRA; CDR2 reads YSYEKL. Trimming stripped 4 bases from V and 1 base from J, with 8 bases between. The CDR3 extends over 13 amino acids. CDR3 coding DNA: TGCGCCAGCAGCCGTCAAAAATCCTACGAGCAGTACTTC. Residues: CASSRQKSYEQYF.

The chain employs TRBV19 and TRBJ2-5; 9 bases are a match to TRBD1. The CDR3 runs to 15 residues. CDR1 is LNHDA and CDR2 is SQIVND in the germline V gene (reference sequence). V dropped 5 bases and J dropped 1; count of bases not matched to a gene: 5. CDR3: CASSGLTGGQETQYF. The CDR3 DNA follows: TGTGCCAGTAGTGGACTGACAGGGGGCCAAGAGACCCAGTACTTC.

The chain links TRBV29-1 to TRBJ2-1, with D unclear. Germline V gene data show CDR1 as SQVTM and CDR2 as ANQGSEA. CDR3 length: 8 amino acids. Trimming pared 6 bases from V and 16 bases from J, leaving 10 bases between. The CDR3 reads CSVPQRFF. CDR3 nucleotide sequence: TGCAGCGTCCCACAGAGATTCTTC.

The V gene is TRBV6-1, the J gene TRBJ1-3; D is possibly TRBD1 (6 bases). Germline values: CDR1 MNHNS, CDR2 SASEGT. Trimming stripped 3 bases from V and 0 bases from J, with 9 bases between. CDR3 length equals 15 residues. In nucleotides, the CDR3 is TGTGCCAGCAGTGATCAGGGGAACTCTGGAAACACCATATATTTT. It translates to CASSDQGNSGNTIYF.